Shown below are 12 T cell receptor beta chains from a single sample sequenced in a study of control samples from healthy donors and cancer patients. The method was immunoSEQ multiplex PCR; TCRdb's version includes in-frame clones alone and lacks a portion of them. The table includes hundreds of thousands of clones, approximately 80% detected once. The specimen was PBMCs. These receptors came from a woman in her sixties with lung cancer.

The chain couples TRBV5-1 to TRBJ2-2; D not resolved. V lost 4 bases, J lost 7 bases, and 17 bases lay in between. The germline CDR1 and CDR2 sequences are SGHRS and YFSETQ. This CDR3 region has 15 residues. The CDR3, as DNA: TGCGCCAGCAGCCCGAAGAGCGTTTACGGCGGGGAGCTGTTTTTT. Translating it yields CASSPKSVYGGELFF.

This chain links TRBV7-2 with TRBJ2-1, with a possible D match to TRBD1 (5 bases). Germline lookup yields CDR1 SGHTA and CDR2 FQGNSA. The V and J ends lost 1 base and 5 bases respectively, with 6 bases between them. The CDR3 is made up of 13 amino acids. The CDR3 bases are TGTGCCAGCAGCTTAGTCAGGGACAATGAGCAGTTCTTC. Protein: CASSLVRDNEQFF.

The chain is built from TRBV2 and TRBJ2-1; D is unclear. CDR3 size: 12 residues. Germline V gene lookup returns CDR1 SNHLY and CDR2 FYNNEI. With 7 bases removed from V and 5 bases from J, the gap between germline ends came to 9 bases. CDR3 nucleotides: TGTGCCAGCACCTACCACGACAATGAGCAGTTCTTC. This gives the protein CASTYHDNEQFF.

This clone was seen only once. The rearrangement joins TRBV25-1 to TRBJ2-7; D is undetermined. The V end was cut by 7 bases, the J end by 0 bases, with 7 bases between. The CDR3 loop spans 12 amino acids. The V gene's germline CDR1 is MGHDK and CDR2 SYGVNS. Here the CDR3 DNA reads TGTGCCAGCATCCTCAGCTCCTACGAGCAGTACTTC. It encodes CASILSSYEQYF.

The rearrangement links TRBV27 to TRBJ2-1; 12 positions match TRBD2. The V gene's germline CDR1 is MNHEY and CDR2 SMNVEV (reference sequence). The V gene end was trimmed by 5 bases and the J gene end by 5 bases; junction bases not matched to a gene: 10. The CDR3 loop spans 17 amino acids. The CDR3 region is CASSPRTSGARNNEQFF. Here the CDR3 DNA reads TGTGCCAGCAGTCCCCGGACTAGCGGGGCCAGGAACAATGAGCAGTTCTTC.

The chain links TRBV2 to TRBJ1-5; weak D call: TRBD1 (6 bases). CDR3 length equals 15 residues. Germline-derived CDR1 and CDR2 are SNHLY and FYNNEI. V was cut by 8 bases and J by 0 bases, with 14 bases left in between. CDR3 in amino acids: CASLEGQNSNQPQHF. In DNA, the CDR3 is TGTGCCAGCTTAGAAGGACAGAATAGCAATCAGCCCCAGCATTTT.

The chain combines TRBV6-5 with TRBJ1-1; possible D gene TRBD1, 5 bases. Trimming stripped 6 bases from V and 3 bases from J, with 17 bases between. CDR1 and CDR2 (germline): MNHEY, SVGAGI. CDR3 length: 15 residues. CDR3 DNA: TGTGCCAGCAGCCGGACGCAAACAGGTGACACTGAAGCTTTCTTT. Residues: CASSRTQTGDTEAFF.

The chain employs TRBV7-8 and TRBJ2-7; weak D call: TRBD2 (6 bases). This CDR3 region has 19 residues. Germline CDR1 is SGHVS and CDR2 is FQNEAQ. V was clipped by 1 base and J by 0 bases, with 22 bases between them. CDR3 coding DNA: TGTGCCAGCAGCTTAGAGTCGGGGTCAGGGACTTTGAGCTCCTACGAGCAGTACTTC. Translation gives CASSLESGSGTLSSYEQYF.

The chain joins TRBV6-4 to TRBJ1-6; tentative D call: TRBD1 (5 bases). V lost 5 bases, J lost 11 bases, and 16 bases lay in between. The CDR3 extends over 14 amino acids. CDR1 and CDR2 from the germline V gene are MRHNA and SNTAGT. DNA of the CDR3: TGTGCCAGCAGTCTCGACAGAGGTAGGGCACCCCTCCACTTT. This gives the protein CASSLDRGRAPLHF.

The genes are TRBV18 and TRBJ2-1, with D perhaps matching TRBD2 (5 bases). This CDR3 region has 15 residues. Germline V gene lookup returns CDR1 KGHSH and CDR2 LQKENI. Trimming removed 4 bases from V and 0 bases from J, with 10 bases in between. The CDR3 nucleotides read TGTGCCAGCTCACTGGGAGAGAGCTCCTACAATGAGCAGTTCTTC. Protein product: CASSLGESSYNEQFF.

This chain connects TRBV19 to TRBJ2-7, with D perhaps given as TRBD1 or TRBD2 (6 bases each). Germline V lookup: CDR1 LNHDA, CDR2 SQIVND (reference sequence). This CDR3 spans 14 amino acids. Trimming took off 5 bases at V and 9 bases at J, with 20 bases between the two ends. The chain's CDR3 is CASSPLPGALGQYF. The DNA for the CDR3 is TGTGCCAGTAGTCCCTTGCCGGGGGCTCTGGGGCAGTACTTC.

The CDR3 region has the DNA TGTGCCAGCAGCCCCCAGGGGGATCGAACTGAAGCTTTCTTT. Translating it yields CASSPQGDRTEAFF. V gene TRBV7-9 combines with J gene TRBJ1-1, with 7 bases lining up with TRBD1. The CDR3 contains 14 residues. Germline lookup yields CDR1 SEHNR and CDR2 FQNEAQ (reference sequence). J lost 5 bases, V lost 5 bases, and 8 bases had no gene match.